Ten or more counts support the clone carrying this TCR beta chain. Its cognate antigen is unknown. Unique molecular identifiers tagged the TCRbeta library. Via MiXCR, TCRdb re-called the PCR reads, giving one row per CDR3 protein. The sample has around 300,000 distinct CDR3 sequences; about 9.5% are singletons. CDR1 is ENHRY and CDR2 is SYGVKD in the germline V gene. This CDR3 has 11 residues. With 6 bases removed from V and 1 base from J, the gap between germline ends came to 3 bases. The data stem from a study of T-cell reconstitution after alpha-beta-depleted transplantation in children. The study's findings and limits: One year after transplant, T-cell counts and diversity came mostly from newly produced T cells.

The sequences come from PBMCs, collected before TCRalphabeta/CD19-depleted stem cell transplant. The rearrangement uses TRBV10-3 and TRBJ1-1; the D is unclear. The receptor was derived from a boy in the first two years of life with acute myeloid leukemia, due to receive a stem cell transplant. The CDR3 loop is CAIRQNTEAFF. For the CDR3, the DNA is TGTGCCATCAGACAGAACACTGAAGCTTTCTTT.